The T cell receptor (beta chain) described here comes from a study of blood T cell repertoires in COVID-19. Here immunoSEQ multiplex PCR was the method, and the copy in TCRdb shows in-frame clones only, minus some. Among about 240,000 clones, around 89% were seen once, and the ten largest hold approximately 4.2%. In germline, CDR1 is MNHEY, CDR2 SVGAGI. The CDR3 consists of 16 residues. V trimming: 2 bases; J trimming: 3 bases; junction bases outside the gene matches: 5. This receptor was taken from a woman in her twenties or thirties who had recovered from COVID-19. Sequencing was performed on PBMCs or T cells enriched from blood (not recorded which). V and J are TRBV6-5 and TRBJ2-1, with TRBD2 matching 9 bases. This CDR3 is CASSYRLADNYNEQFF. Here the CDR3 DNA reads TGTGCCAGCAGTTACCGACTAGCGGATAACTACAATGAGCAGTTCTTC.